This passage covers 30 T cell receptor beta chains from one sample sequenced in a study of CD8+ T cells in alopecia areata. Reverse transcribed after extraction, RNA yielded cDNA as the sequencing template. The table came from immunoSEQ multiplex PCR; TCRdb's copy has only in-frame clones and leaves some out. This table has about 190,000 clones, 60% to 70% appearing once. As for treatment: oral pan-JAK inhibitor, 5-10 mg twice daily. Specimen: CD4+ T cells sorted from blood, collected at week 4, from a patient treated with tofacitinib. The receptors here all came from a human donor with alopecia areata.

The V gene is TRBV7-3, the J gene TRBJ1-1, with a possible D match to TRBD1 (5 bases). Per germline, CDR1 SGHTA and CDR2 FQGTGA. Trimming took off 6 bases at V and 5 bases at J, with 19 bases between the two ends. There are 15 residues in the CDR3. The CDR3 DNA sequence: TGTGCCAGCAGTCCCCAAGGGCAGGGAGGAACTGAAGCTTTCTTT. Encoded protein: CASSPQGQGGTEAFF.

CDR3 residues: CASSLSGTGYTF. The CDR3 DNA reads as TGTGCCAGCAGTTTATCTGGGACCGGCTACACCTTC. The chain is built from TRBV27 and TRBJ1-2; D might be TRBD1 (5 bases). V was pared by 0 bases and J by 8 bases, with 7 bases between. The CDR3 sequence is 12 residues long. Germline V lookup: CDR1 MNHEY, CDR2 SMNVEV (reference sequence).

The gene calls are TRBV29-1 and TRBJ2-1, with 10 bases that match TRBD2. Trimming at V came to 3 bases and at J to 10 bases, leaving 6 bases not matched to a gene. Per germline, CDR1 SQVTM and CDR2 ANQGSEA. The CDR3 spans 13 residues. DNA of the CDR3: TGCAGCGTTGAGGGACTAGCGTTATTCGAGCAGTTCTTC. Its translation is CSVEGLALFEQFF.

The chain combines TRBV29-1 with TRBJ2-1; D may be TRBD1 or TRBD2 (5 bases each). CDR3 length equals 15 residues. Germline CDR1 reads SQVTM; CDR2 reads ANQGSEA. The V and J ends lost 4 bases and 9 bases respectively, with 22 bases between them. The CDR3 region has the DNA TGCAGCGTTGGATTTGTAGGGACCTCAAAAGCTGAGCAGTTCTTC. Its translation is CSVGFVGTSKAEQFF.

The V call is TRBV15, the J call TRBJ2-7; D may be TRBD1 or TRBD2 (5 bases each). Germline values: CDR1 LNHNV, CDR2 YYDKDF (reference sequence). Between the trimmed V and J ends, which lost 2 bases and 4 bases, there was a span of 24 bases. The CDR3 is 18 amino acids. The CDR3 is CATSRKRGSRTTKYEQYF. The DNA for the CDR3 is TGTGCCACCAGCAGAAAGAGGGGTTCTCGGACGACGAAATACGAGCAGTACTTC.

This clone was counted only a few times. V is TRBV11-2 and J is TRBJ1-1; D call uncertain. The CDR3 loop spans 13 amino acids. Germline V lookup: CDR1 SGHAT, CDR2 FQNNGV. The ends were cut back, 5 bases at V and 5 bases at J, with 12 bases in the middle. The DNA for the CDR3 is TGTGCCAGCAGCCCCCAGAGGGAAACTGAAGCTTTCTTT. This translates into CASSPQRETEAFF.

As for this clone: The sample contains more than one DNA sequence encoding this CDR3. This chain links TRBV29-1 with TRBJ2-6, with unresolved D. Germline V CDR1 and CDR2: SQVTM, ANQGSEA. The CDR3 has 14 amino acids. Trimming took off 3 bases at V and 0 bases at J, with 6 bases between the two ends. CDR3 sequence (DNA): TGCAGCGTTGAGGGCGGCTCTGGGGCCAACGTCCTGACTTTC. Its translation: CSVEGGSGANVLTF.

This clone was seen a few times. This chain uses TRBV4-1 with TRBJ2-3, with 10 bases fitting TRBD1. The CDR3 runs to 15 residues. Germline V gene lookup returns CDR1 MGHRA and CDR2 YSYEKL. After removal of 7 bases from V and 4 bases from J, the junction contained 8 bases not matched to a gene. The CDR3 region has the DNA TGCGCCAGCACCCGACAGGGGGCGCCGGCAGATACGCAGTATTTT. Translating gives CASTRQGAPADTQYF.

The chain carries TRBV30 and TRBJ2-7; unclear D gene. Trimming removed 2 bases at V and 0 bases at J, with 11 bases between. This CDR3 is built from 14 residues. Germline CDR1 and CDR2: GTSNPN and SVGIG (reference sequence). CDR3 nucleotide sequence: TGTGCCTGGAGTCGTCCTGCCCCCTCCTACGAGCAGTACTTC. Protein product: CAWSRPAPSYEQYF.

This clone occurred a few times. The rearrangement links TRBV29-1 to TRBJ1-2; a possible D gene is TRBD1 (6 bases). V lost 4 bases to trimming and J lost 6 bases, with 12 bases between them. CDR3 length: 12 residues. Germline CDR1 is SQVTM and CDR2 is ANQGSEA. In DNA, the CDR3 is TGCAGCGTTGCGGGGCAGGGGAATGGCTACACCTTC. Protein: CSVAGQGNGYTF.

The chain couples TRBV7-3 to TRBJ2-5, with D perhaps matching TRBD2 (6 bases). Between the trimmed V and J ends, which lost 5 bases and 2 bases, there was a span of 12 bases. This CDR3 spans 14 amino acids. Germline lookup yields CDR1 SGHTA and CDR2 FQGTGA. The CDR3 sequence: CASSPGGRQETQYF. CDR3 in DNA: TGTGCCAGCAGCCCCGGGGGAAGGCAAGAGACCCAGTACTTC.

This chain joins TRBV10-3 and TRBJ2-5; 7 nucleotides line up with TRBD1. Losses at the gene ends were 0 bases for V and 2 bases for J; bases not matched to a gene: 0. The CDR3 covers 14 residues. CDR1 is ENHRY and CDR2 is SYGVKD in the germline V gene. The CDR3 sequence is CAISESGQQETQYF. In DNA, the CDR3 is TGTGCCATCAGTGAGTCGGGACAGCAAGAGACCCAGTACTTC.

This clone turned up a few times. CDR3 DNA sequence: TGTGCCAGTAGCCTTGGGATGAACACTGAAGCTTTCTTT. Residues: CASSLGMNTEAFF. J is TRBJ1-1 and V is TRBV19, with D uncertain. The germline gives CDR1 LNHDA, CDR2 SQIVND (reference sequence). Trimming pared 6 bases from V and 0 bases from J, leaving 8 bases between. The CDR3 loop spans 13 amino acids.

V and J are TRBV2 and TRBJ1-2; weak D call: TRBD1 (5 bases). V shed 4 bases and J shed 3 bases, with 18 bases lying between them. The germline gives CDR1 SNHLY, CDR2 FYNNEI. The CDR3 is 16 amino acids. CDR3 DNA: TGTGCCAGCAGTGGGGAGGGGATCGGCTTGGACTATGGCTACACCTTC. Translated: CASSGEGIGLDYGYTF. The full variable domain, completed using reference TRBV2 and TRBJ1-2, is EPEVTQTPSHQVTQMGQEVILRCVPISNHLYFYWYRQILGQKVEFLVSFYNNEISEKSEIFDDQFSVERPDGSNFTLKIRSTKLEDSAMYFCASSGEGIGLDYGYTFGSGTRLTVV.

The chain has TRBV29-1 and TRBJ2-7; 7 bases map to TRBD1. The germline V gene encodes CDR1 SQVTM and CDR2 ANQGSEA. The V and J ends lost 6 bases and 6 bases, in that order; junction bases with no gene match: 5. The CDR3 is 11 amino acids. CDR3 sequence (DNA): TGCAGCGTGGGAAACAGGGGCGAGCAGTACTTC. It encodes CSVGNRGEQYF.

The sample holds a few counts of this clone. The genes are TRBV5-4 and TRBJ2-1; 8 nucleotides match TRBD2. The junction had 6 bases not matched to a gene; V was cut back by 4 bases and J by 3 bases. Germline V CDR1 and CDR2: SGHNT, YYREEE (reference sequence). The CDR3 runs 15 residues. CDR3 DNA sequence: TGTGCCAGCAGCCCCAAGCGGGGGAACTACAATGAGCAGTTCTTC. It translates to CASSPKRGNYNEQFF.

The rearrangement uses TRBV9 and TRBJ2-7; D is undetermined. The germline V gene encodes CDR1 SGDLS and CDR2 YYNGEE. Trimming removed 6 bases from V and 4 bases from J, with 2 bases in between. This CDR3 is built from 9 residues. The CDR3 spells CASKYEQYF. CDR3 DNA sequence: TGTGCCAGCAAGTACGAGCAGTACTTC.

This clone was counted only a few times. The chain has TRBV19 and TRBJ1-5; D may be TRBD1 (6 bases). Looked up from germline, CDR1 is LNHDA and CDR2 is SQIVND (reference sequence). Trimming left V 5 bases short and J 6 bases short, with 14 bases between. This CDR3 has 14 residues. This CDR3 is CASSPRQDGQPQHF. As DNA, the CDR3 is TGTGCCAGTAGTCCTCGACAGGATGGTCAGCCCCAGCATTTT.

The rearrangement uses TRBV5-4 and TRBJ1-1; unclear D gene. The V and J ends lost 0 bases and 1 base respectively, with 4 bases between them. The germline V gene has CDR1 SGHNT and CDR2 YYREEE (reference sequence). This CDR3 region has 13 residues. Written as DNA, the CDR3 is TGTGCCAGCAGCTTGGACCGGAACACTGAAGCTTTCTTT. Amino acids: CASSLDRNTEAFF. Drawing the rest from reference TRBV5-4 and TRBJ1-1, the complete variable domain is ETGVTQSPTHLIKTRGQQVTLRCSSQSGHNTVSWYQQALGQGPQFIFQYYREEENGRGNFPPRFSGLQFPNYSSELNVNALELDDSALYLCASSLDRNTEAFFGQGTRLTVV.

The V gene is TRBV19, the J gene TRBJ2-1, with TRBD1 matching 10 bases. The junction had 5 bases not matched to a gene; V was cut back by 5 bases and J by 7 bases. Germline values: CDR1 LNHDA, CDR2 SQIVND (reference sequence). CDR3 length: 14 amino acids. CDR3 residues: CASSPRQGANEQFF. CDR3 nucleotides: TGTGCCAGTAGTCCGCGACAGGGGGCGAATGAGCAGTTCTTC.

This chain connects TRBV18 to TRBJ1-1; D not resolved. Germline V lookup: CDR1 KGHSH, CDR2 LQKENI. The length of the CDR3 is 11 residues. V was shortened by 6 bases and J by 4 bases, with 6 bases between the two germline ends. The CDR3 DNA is TGTGCCAGCTCCCCTATCACTGAAGCTTTCTTT. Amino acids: CASSPITEAFF. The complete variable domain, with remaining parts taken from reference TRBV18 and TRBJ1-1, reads NAGVMQNPRHLVRRRGQEARLRCSPMKGHSHVYWYRQLPEEGLKFMVYLQKENIIDESGMPKERFSAEFPKEGPSILRIQQVVRGDSAAYFCASSPITEAFFGQGTRLTVV.

CDR3 nucleotides: TGTGCCAGCTCACCCCAAGTCGGGAGGGGAAACACTGAAGCTTTCTTT. Amino acids: CASSPQVGRGNTEAFF. This chain connects TRBV18 to TRBJ1-1, with D possibly being TRBD1 (5 bases). From germline, CDR1 is KGHSH and CDR2 LQKENI. The CDR3 consists of 16 residues. The V gene lost 3 bases and the J gene lost 2 bases, with 16 bases spanning the gap.

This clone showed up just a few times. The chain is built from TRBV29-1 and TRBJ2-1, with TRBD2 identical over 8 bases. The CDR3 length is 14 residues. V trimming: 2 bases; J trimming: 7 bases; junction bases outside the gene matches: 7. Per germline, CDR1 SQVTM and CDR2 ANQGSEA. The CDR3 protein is CSVEPRLALNEQFF. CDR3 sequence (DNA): TGCAGCGTTGAACCACGACTAGCGTTGAATGAGCAGTTCTTC.

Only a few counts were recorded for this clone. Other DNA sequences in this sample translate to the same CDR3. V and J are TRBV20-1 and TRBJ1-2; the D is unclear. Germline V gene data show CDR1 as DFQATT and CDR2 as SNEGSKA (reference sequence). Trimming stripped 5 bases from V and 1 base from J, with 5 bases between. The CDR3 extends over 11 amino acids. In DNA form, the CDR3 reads TGCAGTGCTCGGGTTAACTATGGCTACACCTTC. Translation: CSARVNYGYTF.

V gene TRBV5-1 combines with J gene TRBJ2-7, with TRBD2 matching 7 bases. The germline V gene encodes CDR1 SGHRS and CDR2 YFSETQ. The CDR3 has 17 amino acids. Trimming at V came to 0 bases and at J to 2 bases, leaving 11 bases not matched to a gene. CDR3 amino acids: CASSLAPPRDYPYEQYF. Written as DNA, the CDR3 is TGCGCCAGCAGCTTGGCCCCACCGCGGGACTACCCCTACGAGCAGTACTTC.

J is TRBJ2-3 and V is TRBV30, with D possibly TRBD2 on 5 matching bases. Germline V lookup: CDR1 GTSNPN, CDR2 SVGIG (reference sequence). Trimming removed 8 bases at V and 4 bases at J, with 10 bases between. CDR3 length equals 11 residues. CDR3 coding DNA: TGTGCCGTCTGGAGGCCAGATACGCAGTATTTT. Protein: CAVWRPDTQYF. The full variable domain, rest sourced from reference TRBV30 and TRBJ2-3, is SQTIHQWPATLVQPVGSPLSLECTVEGTSNPNLYWYRQAAGRGLQLLFYSVGIGQISSEVPQNLSASRPQDRQFILSSKKLLLSDSGFYLCAVWRPDTQYFGPGTRLTVL.

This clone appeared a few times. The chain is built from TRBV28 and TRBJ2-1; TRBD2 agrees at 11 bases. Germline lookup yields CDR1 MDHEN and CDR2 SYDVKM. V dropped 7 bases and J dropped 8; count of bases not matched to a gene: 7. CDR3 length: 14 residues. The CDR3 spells CASNRLAGLDEQFF. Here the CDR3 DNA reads TGTGCCAGCAACAGACTAGCGGGACTCGATGAGCAGTTCTTC.

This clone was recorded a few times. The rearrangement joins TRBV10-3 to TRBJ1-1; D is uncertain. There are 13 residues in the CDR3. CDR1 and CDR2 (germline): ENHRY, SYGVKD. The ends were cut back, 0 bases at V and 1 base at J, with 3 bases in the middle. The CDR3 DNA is TGTGCCATCAGTGAGTCGGGGAACACTGAAGCTTTCTTT. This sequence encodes CAISESGNTEAFF.

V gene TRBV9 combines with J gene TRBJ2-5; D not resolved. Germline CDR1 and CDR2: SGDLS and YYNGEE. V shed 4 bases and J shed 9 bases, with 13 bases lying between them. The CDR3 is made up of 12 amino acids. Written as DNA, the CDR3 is TGTGCCAGCAGCACCTTACCTGGTGCCCAGTACTTC. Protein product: CASSTLPGAQYF.

CDR3 loop: CASSVGNQPQHF. The DNA of the CDR3 is TGTGCCAGCAGTGTGGGGAATCAGCCCCAGCATTTT. This chain links TRBV25-1 with TRBJ1-5; D is undetermined. The germline CDR1 and CDR2 sequences are MGHDK and SYGVNS. The CDR3 extends over 12 amino acids. V was clipped by 4 bases and J by 4 bases, with 5 bases between them.